This T cell receptor beta chain came from a study of blood T cell repertoires in COVID-19. At the level of the study: The cDNA or gDNA used as material had been derived from T cells, B-cell-depleted T cells, or PBMCs.

Here immunoSEQ multiplex PCR was the method, and the copy in TCRdb shows in-frame clones only, minus some. The sample holds about 84,000 clones, 83% seen once. Germline CDR1 reads SNHLY; CDR2 reads FYNNEI. This CDR3 comprises 15 residues. V lost 6 bases to trimming and J lost 0 bases, with 11 bases between them. The rearrangement uses TRBV2 and TRBJ1-4; D gene unclear. Sequences were obtained from peripheral blood. This clonotype originated in a man older than 75 with active or convalescent COVID-19. For the CDR3, the DNA is TGTGCCAGCAGCCCGCCCCCGGCAACTAATGAAAAACTGTTTTTT. It codes for CASSPPPATNEKLFF.